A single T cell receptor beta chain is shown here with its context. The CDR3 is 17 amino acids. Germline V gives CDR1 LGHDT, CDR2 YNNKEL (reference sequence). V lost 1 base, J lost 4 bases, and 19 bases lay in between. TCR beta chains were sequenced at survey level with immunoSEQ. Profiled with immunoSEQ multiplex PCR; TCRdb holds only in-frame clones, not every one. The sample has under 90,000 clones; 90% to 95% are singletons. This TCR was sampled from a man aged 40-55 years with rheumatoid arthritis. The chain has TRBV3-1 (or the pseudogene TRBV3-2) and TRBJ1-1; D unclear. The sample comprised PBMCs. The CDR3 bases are TGTGCCAGCAGCCAAGGGGTGGGGATAAGTAGAGGCACTGAAGCTTTCTTT. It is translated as CASSQGVGISRGTEAFF.